This entry features one TCR beta chain sequence. As yet, its antigen is unknown. Primers: 60 Vbeta forward and 13 Jbeta reverse. The assay was immunoSEQ multiplex PCR, and TCRdb's table has in-frame clones only and misses some. This table holds under 95,000 clones, approximately 75% found once. This entry comes from a study of cytomegalovirus exposure and HLA in healthy donors. Study-wide findings and caveats: It was confirmed in vitro that a few of the CMV-associated chains were specific for CMV antigens. Owing to their indistinguishability, certain V segments, notably TRBV6-2 and TRBV6-3, were excluded.

The CDR3 contains 17 residues. Germline trimming cut 0 bases from V and 5 bases from J; bases unmatched to any gene: 7. Germline V CDR1 and CDR2: SGHVS, FNYEAQ. The receptor was isolated from a woman aged 40-49 years in good health and CMV-seropositive. The J gene is TRBJ1-4, the V gene TRBV7-6; 9 bases map to TRBD1. The sequencing input was PBMCs. The CDR3 loop reads CASSLAGTGYGNEKLFF. Here the CDR3 DNA reads TGTGCCAGCAGCTTAGCGGGGACAGGGTATGGGAATGAAAAACTGTTTTTT.